The entry that follows covers one T cell receptor beta chain sequence. Its antigen remains unknown. This entry comes from a study of OX40 agonist ivuxolimab in advanced cancers. Findings and caveats of the study: Low normalized clonal expansion also occurred in some nonresponding patients. Dose levels from 0.1 to 3.0 mg/kg saw CD4+ and CD8+ blood T cells expand clonally by week 6.

Germline lookup yields CDR1 MGHRA and CDR2 YSYEKL. CDR3 size: 18 residues. V was trimmed by 0 bases and J by 8 bases, leaving 22 bases between them. Data came from immunoSEQ multiplex PCR; TCRdb stores just in-frame clones and leaves some out. The sample lists under 75,000 clones; roughly 85% were seen once. Sequenced material: CD4+ or CD8+ T cells sorted from blood, taken in a trial of the OX40 agonist ivuxolimab. V is TRBV4-1 and J is TRBJ1-4; D is uncertain. This clonotype originated in an adult with an advanced solid tumor such as melanoma, head and neck, liver or kidney cancer. DNA for the CDR3: TGCGCCAGCAGCCAAGATCGGGCAGGAGTGGGGTGGCGCGAAAAACTGTTTTTT. It codes for CASSQDRAGVGWREKLFF.